Sequencing of this T cell receptor beta chain was carried out in a study of neurological immune-mediated disorders. Sample time point: longitudinal time-point 2. The V segment lost 1 base and the J segment 3 bases; nucleotides outside the gene matches: 1. The germline V gene has CDR1 MGHRA and CDR2 YSYEKL. The CDR3 sequence is 14 residues long. Each CDR3 protein gets one entry after TCRdb re-called the 5' RACE reads with MiXCR. The profile covers tens of thousands of distinct CDR3 sequences, with 13% appearing a single time and about 5% taken by the ten largest. This clonotype was observed many times.

The specimen was PBMCs. This chain uses TRBV4-1 with TRBJ2-3; 7 nucleotides agree with TRBD2. The clonotype was recovered from a female donor with HTLV-1-associated myelopathy (HAM/TSP). This CDR3 is CASSQAGGTDTQYF. In DNA, the CDR3 is TGCGCCAGCAGCCAAGCGGGGGGAACAGATACGCAGTATTTT.